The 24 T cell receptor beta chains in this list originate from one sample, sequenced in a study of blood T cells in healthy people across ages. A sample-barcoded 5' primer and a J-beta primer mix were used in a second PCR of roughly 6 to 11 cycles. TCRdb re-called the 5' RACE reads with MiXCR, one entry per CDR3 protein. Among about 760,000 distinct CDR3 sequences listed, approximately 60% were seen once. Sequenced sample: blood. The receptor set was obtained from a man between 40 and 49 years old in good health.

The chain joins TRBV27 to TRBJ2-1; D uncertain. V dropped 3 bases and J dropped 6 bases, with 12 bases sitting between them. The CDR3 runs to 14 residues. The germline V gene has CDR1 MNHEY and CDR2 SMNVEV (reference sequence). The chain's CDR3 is CASSFRHLGNEQFF. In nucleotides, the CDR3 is TGTGCCAGCAGTTTTAGGCATTTAGGCAATGAGCAGTTCTTC.

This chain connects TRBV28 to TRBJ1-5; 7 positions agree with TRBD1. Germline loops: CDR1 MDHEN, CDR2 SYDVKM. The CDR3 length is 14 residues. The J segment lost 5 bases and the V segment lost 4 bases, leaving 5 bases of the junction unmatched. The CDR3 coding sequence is TGTGCCAGCAGTTACTCCGACAGGGATCAGCCCCAGCATTTT. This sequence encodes CASSYSDRDQPQHF.

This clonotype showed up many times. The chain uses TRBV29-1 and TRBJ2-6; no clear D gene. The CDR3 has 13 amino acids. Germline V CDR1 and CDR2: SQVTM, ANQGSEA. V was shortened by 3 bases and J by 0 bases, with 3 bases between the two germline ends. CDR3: CSVDNSGANVLTF. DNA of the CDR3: TGCAGCGTTGACAACTCTGGGGCCAACGTCCTGACTTTC. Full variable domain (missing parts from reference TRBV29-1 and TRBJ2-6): SAVISQKPSRDICQRGTSLTIQCQVDSQVTMMFWYRQQPGQSLTLIATANQGSEATYESGFVIDKFPISRPNLTFSTLTVSNMSPEDSSIYLCSVDNSGANVLTFGAGSRLTVL.

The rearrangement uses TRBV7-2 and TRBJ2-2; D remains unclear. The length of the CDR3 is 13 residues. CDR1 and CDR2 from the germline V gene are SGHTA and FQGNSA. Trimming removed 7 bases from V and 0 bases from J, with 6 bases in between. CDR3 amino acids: CASTHPNTGELFF. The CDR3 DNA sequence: TGTGCCAGCACCCACCCGAACACCGGGGAGCTGTTTTTT.

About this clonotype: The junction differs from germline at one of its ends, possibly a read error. The CDR3 sequence: CASSLYWTGAYEQYF. The CDR3 region has the DNA TGTGCTAGCAGCTTATATTGGACAGGGGCGTACGAGCAGTACTTC. V usage is TRBV7-2 and J usage is TRBJ2-7; 9 bases align to TRBD1. The CDR3 contains 15 residues. Germline V gives CDR1 SGHTA, CDR2 FQGNSA. Variable domain in full (rest from reference TRBV7-2 and TRBJ2-7): GAGVSQSPSNKVTEKGKDVELRCDPISGHTALYWYRQSLGQGLEFLIYFQGNSAPDKSGLPSDRFSAERTGGSVSTLTIQRTQQEDSAVYLCASSLYWTGAYEQYFGPGTRLTVT.

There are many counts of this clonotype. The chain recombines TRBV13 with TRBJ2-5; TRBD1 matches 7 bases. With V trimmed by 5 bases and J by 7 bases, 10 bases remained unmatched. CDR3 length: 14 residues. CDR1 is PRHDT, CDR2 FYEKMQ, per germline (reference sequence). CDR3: CASSEGQFSGTQYF. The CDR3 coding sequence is TGTGCCAGCAGCGAGGGACAGTTCTCGGGGACCCAGTACTTC.

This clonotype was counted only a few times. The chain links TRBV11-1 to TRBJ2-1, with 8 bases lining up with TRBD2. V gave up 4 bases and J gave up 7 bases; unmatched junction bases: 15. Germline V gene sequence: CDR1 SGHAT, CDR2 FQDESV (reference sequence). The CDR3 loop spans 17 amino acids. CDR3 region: CASSSGWFSGKANEQFF. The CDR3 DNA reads TGTGCCAGCAGCTCAGGATGGTTTAGCGGGAAAGCGAATGAGCAGTTCTTC.

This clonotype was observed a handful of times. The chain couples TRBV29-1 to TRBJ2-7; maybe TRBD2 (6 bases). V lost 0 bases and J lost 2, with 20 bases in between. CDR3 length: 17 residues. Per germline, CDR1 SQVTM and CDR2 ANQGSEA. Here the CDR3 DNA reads TGCAGCGTTGAAGATTGGGAGTTCGGCGGGGCGACCTACGAGCAGTACTTC. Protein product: CSVEDWEFGGATYEQYF.

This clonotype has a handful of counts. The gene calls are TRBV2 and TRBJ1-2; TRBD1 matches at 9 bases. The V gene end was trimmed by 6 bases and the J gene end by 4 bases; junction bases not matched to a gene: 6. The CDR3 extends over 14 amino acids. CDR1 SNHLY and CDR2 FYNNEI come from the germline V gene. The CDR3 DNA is TGTGCCAGCAGGGACAGGGGATCTCTCTATGGCTACACCTTC. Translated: CASRDRGSLYGYTF.

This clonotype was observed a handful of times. This chain's CDR3 is CSVEGDSITRSRNNEQFF. The DNA of the CDR3 is TGCAGCGTTGAAGGGGATTCGATTACCCGTTCTAGGAACAATGAGCAGTTCTTC. V gene TRBV29-1 combines with J gene TRBJ2-1; D is unresolved. CDR3 size: 18 residues. V was shortened by 1 base and J by 5 bases, with 24 bases between the two germline ends. CDR1 is SQVTM, CDR2 ANQGSEA, per germline.

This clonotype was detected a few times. CDR3: CASGDDREFIQYF. The CDR3 coding sequence is TGTGCCAGCGGGGATGACAGGGAATTCATTCAGTACTTC. This chain links TRBV2 with TRBJ2-4; 7 nucleotides agree with TRBD1. V shed 8 bases and J 9 bases; nucleotides not matched to a gene: 10. CDR3 length equals 13 residues. CDR1 is SNHLY and CDR2 is FYNNEI in the germline V gene.

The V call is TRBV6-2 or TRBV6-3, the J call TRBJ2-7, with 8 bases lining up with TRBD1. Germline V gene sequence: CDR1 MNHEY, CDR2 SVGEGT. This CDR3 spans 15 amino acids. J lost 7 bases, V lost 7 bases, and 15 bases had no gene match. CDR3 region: CASTFQGAPNNEQYF. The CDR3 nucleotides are TGTGCCAGCACTTTTCAGGGGGCCCCTAACAATGAGCAGTACTTC.

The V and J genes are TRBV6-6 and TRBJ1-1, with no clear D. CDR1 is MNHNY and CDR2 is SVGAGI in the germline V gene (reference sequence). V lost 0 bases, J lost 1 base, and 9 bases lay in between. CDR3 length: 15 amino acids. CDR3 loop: CASSYSPQANTEAFF. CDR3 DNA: TGTGCCAGCAGTTACTCCCCCCAAGCGAACACTGAAGCTTTCTTT.

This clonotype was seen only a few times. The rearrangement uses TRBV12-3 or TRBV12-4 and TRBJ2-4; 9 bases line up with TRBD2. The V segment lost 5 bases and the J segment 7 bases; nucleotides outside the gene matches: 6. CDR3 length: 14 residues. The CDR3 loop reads CASSLMRGGNIQYF. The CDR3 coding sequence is TGTGCCAGCAGTCTAATGCGGGGGGGTAACATTCAGTACTTC.

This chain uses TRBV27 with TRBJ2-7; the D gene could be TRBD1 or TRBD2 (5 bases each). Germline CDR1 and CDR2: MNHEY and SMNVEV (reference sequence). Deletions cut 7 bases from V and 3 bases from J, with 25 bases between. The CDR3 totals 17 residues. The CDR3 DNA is TGTGCCAGCATCTTCGGCAGGGACGGTAGTGAAAGCTACGAGCAGTACTTC. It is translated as CASIFGRDGSESYEQYF.

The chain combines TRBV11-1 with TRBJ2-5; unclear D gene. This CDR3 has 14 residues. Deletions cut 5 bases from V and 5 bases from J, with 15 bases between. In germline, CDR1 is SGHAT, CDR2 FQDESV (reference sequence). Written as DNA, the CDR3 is TGTGCCAGCAGCCCCCCGGGTCAGAGGGAGACCCAGTACTTC. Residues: CASSPPGQRETQYF.

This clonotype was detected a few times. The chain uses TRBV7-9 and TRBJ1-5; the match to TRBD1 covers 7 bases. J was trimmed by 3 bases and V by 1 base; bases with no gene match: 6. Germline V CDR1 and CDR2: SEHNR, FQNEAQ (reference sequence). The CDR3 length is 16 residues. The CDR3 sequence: CASSLEVGTDNQPQHF. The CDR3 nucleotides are TGTGCCAGCAGCTTAGAAGTTGGGACAGACAATCAGCCCCAGCATTTT.

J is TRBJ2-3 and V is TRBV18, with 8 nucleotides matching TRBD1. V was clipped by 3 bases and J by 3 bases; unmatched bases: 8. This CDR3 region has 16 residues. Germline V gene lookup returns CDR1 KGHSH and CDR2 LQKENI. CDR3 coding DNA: TGTGCCAGCTCACCGCAGGGGGCTCAGGGGACAGATACGCAGTATTTT. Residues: CASSPQGAQGTDTQYF.

Here the CDR3 reads CRARIRGVGQYF. CDR3 nucleotides: TGCAGGGCCCGAATTAGGGGCGTGGGGCAGTACTTC. The chain carries TRBV20-1 and TRBJ2-7, with D perhaps matching TRBD1 (5 bases). Germline values: CDR1 DFQATT, CDR2 SNEGSKA (reference sequence). This CDR3 is built from 12 residues.

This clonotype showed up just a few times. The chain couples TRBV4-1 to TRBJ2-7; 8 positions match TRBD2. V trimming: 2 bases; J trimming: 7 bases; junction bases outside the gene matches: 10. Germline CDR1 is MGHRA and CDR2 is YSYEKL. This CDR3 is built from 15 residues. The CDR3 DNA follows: TGCGCCAGCAGCCAAATCTTAGCGGGGCGACCGGAGCAGTACTTC. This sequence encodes CASSQILAGRPEQYF.

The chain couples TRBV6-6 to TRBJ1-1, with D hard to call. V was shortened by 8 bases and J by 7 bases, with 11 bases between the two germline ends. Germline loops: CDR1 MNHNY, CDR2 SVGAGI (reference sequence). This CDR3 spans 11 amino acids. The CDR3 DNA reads TGTGCCAGCGGCCGTGAGGTTGAAGCTTTCTTT. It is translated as CASGREVEAFF.

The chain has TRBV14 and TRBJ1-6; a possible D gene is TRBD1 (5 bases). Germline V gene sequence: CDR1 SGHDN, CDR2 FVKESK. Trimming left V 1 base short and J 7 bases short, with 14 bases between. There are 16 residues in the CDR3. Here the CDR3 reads CASSQGTIHANSPLHF. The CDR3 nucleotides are TGTGCCAGCAGCCAAGGGACAATTCATGCCAATTCACCCCTCCACTTT.

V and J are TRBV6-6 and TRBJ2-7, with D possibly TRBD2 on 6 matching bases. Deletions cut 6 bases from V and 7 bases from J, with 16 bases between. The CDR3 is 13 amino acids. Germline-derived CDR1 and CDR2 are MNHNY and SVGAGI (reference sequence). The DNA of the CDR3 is TGTGCCAGCAGGCAACGGGAGACGGGGGAGCAGTACTTC. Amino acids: CASRQRETGEQYF.

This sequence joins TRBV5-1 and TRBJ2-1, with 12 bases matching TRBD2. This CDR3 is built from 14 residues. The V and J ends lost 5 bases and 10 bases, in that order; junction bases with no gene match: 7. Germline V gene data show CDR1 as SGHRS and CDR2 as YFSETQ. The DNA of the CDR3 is TGCGCCAGCAGTCAGGGACTAGCGGGTGACGAGCAGTTCTTC. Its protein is CASSQGLAGDEQFF.